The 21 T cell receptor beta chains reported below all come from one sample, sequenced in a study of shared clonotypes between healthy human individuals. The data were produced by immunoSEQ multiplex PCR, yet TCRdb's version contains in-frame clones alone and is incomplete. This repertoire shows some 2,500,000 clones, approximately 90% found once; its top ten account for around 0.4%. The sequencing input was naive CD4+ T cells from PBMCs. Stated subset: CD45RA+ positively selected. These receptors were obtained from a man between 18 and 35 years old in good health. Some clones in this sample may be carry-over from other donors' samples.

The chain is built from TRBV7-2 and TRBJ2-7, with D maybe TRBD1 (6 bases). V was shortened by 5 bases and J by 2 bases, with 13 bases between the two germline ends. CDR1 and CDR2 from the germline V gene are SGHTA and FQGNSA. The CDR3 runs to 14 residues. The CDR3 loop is CASSPNQGPYEQYF. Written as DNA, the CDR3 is TGTGCCAGCAGCCCGAACCAGGGGCCCTACGAGCAGTACTTC.

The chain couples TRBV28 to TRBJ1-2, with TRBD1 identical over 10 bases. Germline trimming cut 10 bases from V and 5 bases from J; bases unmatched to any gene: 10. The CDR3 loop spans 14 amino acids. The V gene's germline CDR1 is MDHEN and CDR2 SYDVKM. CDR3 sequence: CATTTGGASYGYTF. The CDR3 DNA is TGTGCCACCACGACAGGGGGCGCGAGTTATGGCTACACCTTC.

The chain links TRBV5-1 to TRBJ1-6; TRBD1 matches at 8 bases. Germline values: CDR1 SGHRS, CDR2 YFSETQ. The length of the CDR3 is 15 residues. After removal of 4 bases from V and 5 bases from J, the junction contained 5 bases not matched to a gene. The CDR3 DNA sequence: TGCGCCAGCAGCGCACGGACAGGGCATAATTCACCCCTCCACTTT. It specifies CASSARTGHNSPLHF.

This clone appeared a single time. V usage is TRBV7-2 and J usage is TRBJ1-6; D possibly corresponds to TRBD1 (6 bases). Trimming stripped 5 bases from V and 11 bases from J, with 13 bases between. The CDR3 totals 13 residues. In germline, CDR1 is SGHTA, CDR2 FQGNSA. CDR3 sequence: CASSNRDTPPLHF. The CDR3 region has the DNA TGTGCCAGCAGCAACCGGGACACACCACCCCTCCACTTT. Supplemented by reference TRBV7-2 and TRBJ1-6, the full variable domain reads GAGVSQSPSNKVTEKGKDVELRCDPISGHTALYWYRQSLGQGLEFLIYFQGNSAPDKSGLPSDRFSAERTGGSVSTLTIQRTQQEDSAVYLCASSNRDTPPLHFGNGTRLTVT.

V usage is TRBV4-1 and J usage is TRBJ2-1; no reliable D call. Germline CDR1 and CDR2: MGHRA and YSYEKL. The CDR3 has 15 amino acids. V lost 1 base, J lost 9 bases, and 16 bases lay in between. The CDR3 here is CASSQVLTNSGEQFF. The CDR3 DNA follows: TGCGCCAGCAGCCAAGTCTTAACTAATTCGGGTGAGCAGTTCTTC.

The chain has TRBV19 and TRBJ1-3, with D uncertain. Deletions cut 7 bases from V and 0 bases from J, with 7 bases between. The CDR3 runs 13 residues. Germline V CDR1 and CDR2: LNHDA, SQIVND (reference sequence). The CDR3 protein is CASKGLSGNTIYF. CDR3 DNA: TGTGCCAGTAAGGGCCTCTCTGGAAACACCATATATTTT.

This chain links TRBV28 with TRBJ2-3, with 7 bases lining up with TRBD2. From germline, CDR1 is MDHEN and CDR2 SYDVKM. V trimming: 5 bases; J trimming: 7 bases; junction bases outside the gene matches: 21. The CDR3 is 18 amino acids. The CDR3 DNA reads TGTGCCAGCAGTCCCTCCTCCCGAGGACTAGTGGGGCGGCATACGCAGTATTTT. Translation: CASSPSSRGLVGRHTQYF.

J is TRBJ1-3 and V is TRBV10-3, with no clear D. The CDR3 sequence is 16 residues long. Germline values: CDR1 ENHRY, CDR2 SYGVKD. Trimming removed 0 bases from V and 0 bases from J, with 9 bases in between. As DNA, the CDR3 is TGTGCCATCAGTGAGTCGGAACAGCTCTCTGGAAACACCATATATTTT. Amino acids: CAISESEQLSGNTIYF.

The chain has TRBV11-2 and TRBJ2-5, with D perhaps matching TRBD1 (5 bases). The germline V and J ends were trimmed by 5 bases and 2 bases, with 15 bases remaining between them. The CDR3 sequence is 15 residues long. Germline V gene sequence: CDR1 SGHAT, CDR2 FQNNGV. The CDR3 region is CASSLPLGRQETQYF. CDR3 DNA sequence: TGTGCCAGCAGCCTCCCCTTGGGGCGACAAGAGACCCAGTACTTC.

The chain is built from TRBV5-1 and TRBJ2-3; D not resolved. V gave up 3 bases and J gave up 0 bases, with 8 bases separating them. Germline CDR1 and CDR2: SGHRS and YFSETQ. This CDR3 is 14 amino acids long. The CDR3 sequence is CASSSTRSTDTQYF. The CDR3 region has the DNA TGCGCCAGCAGCTCCACACGGAGCACAGATACGCAGTATTTT.

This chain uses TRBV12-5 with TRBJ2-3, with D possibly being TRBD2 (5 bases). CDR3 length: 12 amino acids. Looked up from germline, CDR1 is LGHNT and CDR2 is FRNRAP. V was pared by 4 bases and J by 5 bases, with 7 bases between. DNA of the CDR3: TGTGCTAGTGGTTCCAGCGGAGATACGCAGTATTTT. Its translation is CASGSSGDTQYF.

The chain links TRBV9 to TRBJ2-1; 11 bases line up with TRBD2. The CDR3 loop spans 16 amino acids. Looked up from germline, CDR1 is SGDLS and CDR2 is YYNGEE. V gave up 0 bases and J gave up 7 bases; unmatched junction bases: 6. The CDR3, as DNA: TGTGCCAGCAGCGTAGCTGCTAGCGGGAGGAAAAATGAGCAGTTCTTC. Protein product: CASSVAASGRKNEQFF.

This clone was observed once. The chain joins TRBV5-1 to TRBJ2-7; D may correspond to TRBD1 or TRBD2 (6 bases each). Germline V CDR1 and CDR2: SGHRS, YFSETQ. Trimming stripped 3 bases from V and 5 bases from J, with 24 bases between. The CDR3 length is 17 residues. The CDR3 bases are TGCGCCAGCAGCTACGGGGGAACCACACAGGGACTCAACGAGCAGTACTTC. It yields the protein CASSYGGTTQGLNEQYF.

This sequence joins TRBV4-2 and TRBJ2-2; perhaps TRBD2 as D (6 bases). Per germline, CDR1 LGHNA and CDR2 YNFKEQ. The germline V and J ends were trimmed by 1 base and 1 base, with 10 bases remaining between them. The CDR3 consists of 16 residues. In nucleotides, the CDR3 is TGTGCCAGCAGCCAAGGGGGACTTCAGAACACCGGGGAGCTGTTTTTT. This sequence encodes CASSQGGLQNTGELFF.

The CDR3 coding sequence is TGTGCCATCAGTGAGTCGGTGGGACTAGCGGGAGGTCTGGGATCTGGGGCCAACGTCCTGACTTTC. The encoded protein is CAISESVGLAGGLGSGANVLTF. The chain couples TRBV10-3 to TRBJ2-6, with 15 bases that match TRBD2. The V and J ends lost 0 bases and 1 base, in that order; junction bases with no gene match: 10. The germline V gene encodes CDR1 ENHRY and CDR2 SYGVKD. The CDR3 is 22 amino acids.

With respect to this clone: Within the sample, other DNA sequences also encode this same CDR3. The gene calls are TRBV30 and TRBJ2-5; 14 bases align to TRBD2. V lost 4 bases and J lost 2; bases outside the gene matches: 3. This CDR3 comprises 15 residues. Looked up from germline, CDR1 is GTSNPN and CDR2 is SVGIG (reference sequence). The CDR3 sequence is CAWIRLAGGQETQYF. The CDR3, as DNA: TGTGCCTGGATCCGACTAGCGGGAGGGCAAGAGACCCAGTACTTC.

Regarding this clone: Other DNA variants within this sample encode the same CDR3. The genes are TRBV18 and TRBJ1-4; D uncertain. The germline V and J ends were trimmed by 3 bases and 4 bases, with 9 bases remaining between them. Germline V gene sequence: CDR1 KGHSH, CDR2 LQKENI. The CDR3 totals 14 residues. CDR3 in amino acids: CASSPSGGNEKLFF. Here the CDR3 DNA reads TGTGCCAGCTCACCCTCGGGAGGTAATGAAAAACTGTTTTTT.

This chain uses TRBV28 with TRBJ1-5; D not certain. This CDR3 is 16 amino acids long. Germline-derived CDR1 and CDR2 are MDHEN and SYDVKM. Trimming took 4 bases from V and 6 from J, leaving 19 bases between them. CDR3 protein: CASSYLTGESGQPQHF. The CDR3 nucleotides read TGTGCCAGCAGTTACCTCACCGGGGAGTCTGGTCAGCCCCAGCATTTT.

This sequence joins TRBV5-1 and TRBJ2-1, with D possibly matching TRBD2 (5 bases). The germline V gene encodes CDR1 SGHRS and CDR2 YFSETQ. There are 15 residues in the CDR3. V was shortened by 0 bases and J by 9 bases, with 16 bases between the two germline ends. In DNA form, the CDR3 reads TGCGCCAGCAGCTTGGGAGAGGTTCGGGGTAGTGAGCAGTTCTTC. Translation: CASSLGEVRGSEQFF. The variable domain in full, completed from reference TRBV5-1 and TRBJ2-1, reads KAGVTQTPRYLIKTRGQQVTLSCSPISGHRSVSWYQQTPGQGLQFLFEYFSETQRNKGNFPGRFSGRQFSNSRSEMNVSTLELGDSALYLCASSLGEVRGSEQFFGPGTRLTVL.

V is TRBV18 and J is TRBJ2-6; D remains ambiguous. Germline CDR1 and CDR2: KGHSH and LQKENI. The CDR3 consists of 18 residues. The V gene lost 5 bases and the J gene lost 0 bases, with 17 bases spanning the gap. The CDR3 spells CASSRTTPSPSGANVLTF. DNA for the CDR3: TGTGCCAGCTCAAGGACGACCCCTTCCCCCTCTGGGGCCAACGTCCTGACTTTC.

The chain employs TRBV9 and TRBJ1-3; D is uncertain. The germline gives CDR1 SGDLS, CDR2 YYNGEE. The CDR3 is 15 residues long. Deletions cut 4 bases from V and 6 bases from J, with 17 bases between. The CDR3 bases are TGTGCCAGCAGCCACCCTGGAACTTCGGTAAACACCATATATTTT. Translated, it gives CASSHPGTSVNTIYF.